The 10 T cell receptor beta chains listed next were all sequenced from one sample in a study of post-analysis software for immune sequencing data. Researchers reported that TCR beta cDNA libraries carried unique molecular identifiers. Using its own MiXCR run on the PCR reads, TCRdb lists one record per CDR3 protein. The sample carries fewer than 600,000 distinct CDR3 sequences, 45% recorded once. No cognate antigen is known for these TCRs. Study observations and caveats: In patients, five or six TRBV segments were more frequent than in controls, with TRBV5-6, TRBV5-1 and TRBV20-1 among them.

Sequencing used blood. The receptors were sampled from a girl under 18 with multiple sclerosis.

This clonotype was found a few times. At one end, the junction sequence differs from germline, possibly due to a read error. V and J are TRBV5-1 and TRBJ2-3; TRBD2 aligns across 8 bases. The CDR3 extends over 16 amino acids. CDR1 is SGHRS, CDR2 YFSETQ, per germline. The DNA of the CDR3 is TGCGCCAGCAACTTGCAACTAGCGGCTAGCACAGATACGCAGTATTTT. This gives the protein CASNLQLAASTDTQYF.

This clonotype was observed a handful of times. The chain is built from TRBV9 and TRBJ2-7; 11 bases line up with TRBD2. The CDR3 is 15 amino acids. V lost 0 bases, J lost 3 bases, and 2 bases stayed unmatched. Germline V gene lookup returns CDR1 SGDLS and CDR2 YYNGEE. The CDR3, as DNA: TGTGCCAGCAGCGTAGGGACTAGCGGGCTCTACGAGCAGTACTTC. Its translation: CASSVGTSGLYEQYF.

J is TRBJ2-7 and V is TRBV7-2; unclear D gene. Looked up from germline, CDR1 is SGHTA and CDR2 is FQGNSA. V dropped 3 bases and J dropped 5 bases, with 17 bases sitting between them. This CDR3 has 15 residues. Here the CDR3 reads CASSLREARGHEQYF. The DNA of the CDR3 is TGTGCCAGCAGCTTGAGAGAAGCGAGAGGACACGAGCAGTACTTC. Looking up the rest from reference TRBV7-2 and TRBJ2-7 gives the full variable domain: GAGVSQSPSNKVTEKGKDVELRCDPISGHTALYWYRQSLGQGLEFLIYFQGNSAPDKSGLPSDRFSAERTGGSVSTLTIQRTQQEDSAVYLCASSLREARGHEQYFGPGTRLTVT.

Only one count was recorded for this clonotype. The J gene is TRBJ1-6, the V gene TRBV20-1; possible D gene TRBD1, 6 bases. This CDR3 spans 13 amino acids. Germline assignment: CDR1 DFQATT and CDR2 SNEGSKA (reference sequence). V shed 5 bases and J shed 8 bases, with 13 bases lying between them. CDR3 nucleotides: TGCAGTGCTGCCGGGACACGCTATTCACCCCTCCACTTT. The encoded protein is CSAAGTRYSPLHF.

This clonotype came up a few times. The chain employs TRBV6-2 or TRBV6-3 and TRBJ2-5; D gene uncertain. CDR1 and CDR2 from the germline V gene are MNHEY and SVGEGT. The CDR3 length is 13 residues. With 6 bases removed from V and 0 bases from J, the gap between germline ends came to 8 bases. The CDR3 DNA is TGTGCCAGCAGGTACAAGGACCAAGAGACCCAGTACTTC. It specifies CASRYKDQETQYF.

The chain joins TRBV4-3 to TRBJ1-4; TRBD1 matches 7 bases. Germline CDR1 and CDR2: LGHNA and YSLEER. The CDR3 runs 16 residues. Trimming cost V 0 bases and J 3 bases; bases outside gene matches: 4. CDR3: CASSQERGPANEKLFF. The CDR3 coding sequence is TGCGCCAGCAGCCAAGAGAGGGGGCCAGCTAATGAAAAACTGTTTTTT.

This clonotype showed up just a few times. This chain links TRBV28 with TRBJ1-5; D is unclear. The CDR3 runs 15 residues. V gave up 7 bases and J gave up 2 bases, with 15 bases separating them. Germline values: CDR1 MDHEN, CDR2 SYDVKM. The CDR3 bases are TGTGCCAGCAATTCACTCCGGGGTGGCAATCAGCCCCAGCATTTT. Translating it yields CASNSLRGGNQPQHF.

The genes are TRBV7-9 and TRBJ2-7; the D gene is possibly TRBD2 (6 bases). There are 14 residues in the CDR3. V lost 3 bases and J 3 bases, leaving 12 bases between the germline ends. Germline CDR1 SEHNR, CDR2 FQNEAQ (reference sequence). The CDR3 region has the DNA TGTGCCAGCAGCTTGGGTACTAGCTTCTACGAGCAGTACTTC. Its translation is CASSLGTSFYEQYF.

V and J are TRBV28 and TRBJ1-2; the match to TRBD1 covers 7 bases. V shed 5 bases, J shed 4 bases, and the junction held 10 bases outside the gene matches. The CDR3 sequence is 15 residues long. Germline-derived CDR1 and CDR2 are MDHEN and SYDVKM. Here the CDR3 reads CASSPPETGCYGYTF. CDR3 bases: TGTGCCAGCAGTCCCCCCGAGACAGGGTGCTATGGCTACACCTTC.

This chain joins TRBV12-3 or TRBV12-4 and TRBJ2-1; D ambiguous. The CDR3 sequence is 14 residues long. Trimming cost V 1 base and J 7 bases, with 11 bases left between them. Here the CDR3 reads CASSLEARSNEQFF. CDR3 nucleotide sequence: TGTGCCAGCAGTTTAGAGGCTAGGTCAAATGAGCAGTTCTTC.